The rows below give T cell receptor beta chains drawn from one sample of a study of monozygotic twins with inflammatory bowel disease. Using the 5' RACE reads, TCRdb records one entry per CDR3 protein without DNA. The sample holds some 200,000 distinct CDR3 sequences. Sequenced material: blood. The receptors shown here come from a human donor with ulcerative colitis or Crohn's disease, or a healthy co-twin of an affected twin (not recorded which). The CDR3 runs from the conserved cysteine through the conserved F or W.

j_call v_call cdr3_aa
TRBJ2-3 TRBV27 CASSLSASWADTQYF
TRBJ2-1 TRBV7-2 CASSFQALTNEQFF
TRBJ2-5 TRBV27 CASSDGTITTETQYF
TRBJ2-7 TRBV7-8 CASSVGHKSYEQYF
TRBJ1-6 TRBV12-3/TRBV12-4 CASREQGYLNSPLHF
TRBJ1-2 TRBV16 CASSLSTADYGYTF
TRBJ1-2 TRBV19 CASSPGQNYGYTF
TRBJ2-2 TRBV12-3/TRBV12-4 CASSFGPGELFF
TRBJ2-1 TRBV7-8 CASSLAGRGNEQFF
TRBJ2-5 TRBV28 CASSSLGPQETQYF